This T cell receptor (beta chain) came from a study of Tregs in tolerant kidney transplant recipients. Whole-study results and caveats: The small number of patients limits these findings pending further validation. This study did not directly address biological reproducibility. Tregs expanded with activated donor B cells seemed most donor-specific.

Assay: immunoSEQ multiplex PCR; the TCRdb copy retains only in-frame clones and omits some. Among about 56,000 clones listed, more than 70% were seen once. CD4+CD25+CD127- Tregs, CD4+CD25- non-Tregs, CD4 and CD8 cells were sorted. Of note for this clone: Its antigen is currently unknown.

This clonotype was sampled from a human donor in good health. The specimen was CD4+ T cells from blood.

The CDR3 loop reads CASRPGTLKDTQYF. CDR3 bases: TGTGCCAGCAGGCCGGGGACACTCAAGGATACGCAGTATTTT. This chain uses TRBV5-4 with TRBJ2-3; D perhaps matches TRBD1 (6 bases). The V gene's germline CDR1 is SGHNT and CDR2 YYREEE (reference sequence). CDR3 length: 14 residues. V lost 5 bases and J 6 bases, leaving 16 bases between the germline ends.